This T cell receptor (beta chain) originates from a study of OX40 agonist ivuxolimab in advanced cancers. Study in general: The treatment was a fully human IgG2 OX40 agonist, ivuxolimab. Of the participants, more than 35% had some prior anti-PD-1, anti-PD-L1 or anti-CTLA-4 therapy, which was allowed. Patients were treated with intravenous ivuxolimab, dosed at 0.01 to 10 mg/kg and infused every 2 weeks. Findings of the study overall: CD4+ and CD8+ blood T cells expanded clonally by week 6 at 0.1 to 3.0 mg/kg.

With respect to this clone: The antigen remains unidentified.

Method: immunoSEQ multiplex PCR; TCRdb's copy keeps in-frame clones and lacks some. The table shows roughly 26,000 clones, with about four fifths occurring only once. Germline values: CDR1 SGHTS, CDR2 YDEGEE. V lost 1 base and J lost 9; bases outside the gene matches: 10. The CDR3 is 15 amino acids. This chain uses TRBV5-8 with TRBJ2-1, with TRBD1 matching 7 bases. This TCR derives from an adult with an advanced solid tumor such as melanoma, head and neck, liver or kidney cancer. Sequenced material: CD4+ or CD8+ T cells sorted from blood, taken in a trial of the OX40 agonist ivuxolimab. CDR3 nucleotides: TGTGCCAGCAGCTTGAGAGGGGGCGTTTCCGGTGAGCAGTTCTTC. Protein sequence: CASSLRGGVSGEQFF.